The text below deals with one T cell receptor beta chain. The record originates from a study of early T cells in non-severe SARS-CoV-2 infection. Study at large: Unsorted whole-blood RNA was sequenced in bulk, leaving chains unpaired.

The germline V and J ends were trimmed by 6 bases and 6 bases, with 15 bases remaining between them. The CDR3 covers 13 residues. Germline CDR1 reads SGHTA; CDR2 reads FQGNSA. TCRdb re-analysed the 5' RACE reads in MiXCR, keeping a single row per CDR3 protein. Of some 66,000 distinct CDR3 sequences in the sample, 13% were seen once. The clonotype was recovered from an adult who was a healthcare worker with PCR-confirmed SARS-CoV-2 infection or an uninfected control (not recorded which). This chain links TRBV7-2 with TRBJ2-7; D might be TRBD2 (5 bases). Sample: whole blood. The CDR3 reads CASSPTRWGEQYF. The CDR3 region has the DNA TGTGCCAGCAGTCCTACTAGATGGGGCGAGCAGTACTTC. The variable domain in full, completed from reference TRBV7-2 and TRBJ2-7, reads GAGVSQSPSNKVTEKGKDVELRCDPISGHTALYWYRQSLGQGLEFLIYFQGNSAPDKSGLPSDRFSAERTGGSVSTLTIQRTQQEDSAVYLCASSPTRWGEQYFGPGTRLTVT.